Listed here are 8 T cell receptor beta chains from one sample, sequenced in a study of blood T cell repertoires in COVID-19. Sequencing used immunoSEQ multiplex PCR; TCRdb keeps in-frame clones, though not all of them. Of around 310,000 clones in the sample, roughly 90% are singletons; the top ten hold under 5%. The specimen sequenced was peripheral blood. These receptors came from a woman aged 45-59 years with active or convalescent COVID-19.

V gene TRBV7-6 combines with J gene TRBJ1-2; possibly TRBD1 for D (6 bases). Germline V gene sequence: CDR1 SGHVS, CDR2 FNYEAQ. V shed 5 bases and J shed 6 bases, with 13 bases lying between them. The CDR3 length is 13 residues. This CDR3 is CASSIGAGDGYTF. The CDR3 DNA is TGTGCCAGCAGCATTGGGGCAGGGGATGGCTACACCTTC.

This rearrangement joins TRBV29-1 to TRBJ1-1; a weak D match, TRBD1 (6 bases). Germline V CDR1 and CDR2: SQVTM, ANQGSEA. The V gene lost 4 bases and the J gene lost 2 bases, with 11 bases spanning the gap. This CDR3 has 13 residues. This CDR3 reads CSVGGGTNTEAFF. The CDR3 coding sequence is TGCAGCGTTGGCGGGGGCACCAACACTGAAGCTTTCTTT.

J is TRBJ2-1 and V is TRBV7-2; 11 nucleotides line up with TRBD2. The J segment lost 6 bases and the V segment lost 4 bases, leaving 5 bases of the junction unmatched. Germline CDR1 is SGHTA and CDR2 is FQGNSA. The CDR3 consists of 15 residues. The CDR3 region has the DNA TGTGCCAGCAGCTCCCTTAGCGGGGGGGCCAATGAGCAGTTCTTC. Its translation is CASSSLSGGANEQFF.

The chain recombines TRBV29-1 with TRBJ1-3; D unclear. CDR1 and CDR2 (germline): SQVTM, ANQGSEA. The CDR3 contains 15 residues. Trimming left V 5 bases short and J 2 bases short, with 16 bases between. The CDR3 reads CSVSSGQATGNTIYF. The CDR3 nucleotides are TGCAGCGTTTCCTCCGGTCAGGCGACTGGAAACACCATATATTTT.

The rearrangement uses TRBV4-3 and TRBJ1-3, with TRBD1 matching 8 bases. The germline V gene encodes CDR1 LGHNA and CDR2 YSLEER. The CDR3 is 18 amino acids. V was clipped by 3 bases and J by 6 bases; unmatched bases: 16. The CDR3 nucleotides are TGCGCCAGCAGCCAGGGTACGGGCTCGGGACAGGAGGTAAACACCATATATTTT. It translates to CASSQGTGSGQEVNTIYF.

V usage is TRBV10-3 and J usage is TRBJ1-2; TRBD1 agrees at 7 bases. CDR1 and CDR2 (germline): ENHRY, SYGVKD. The length of the CDR3 is 13 residues. Germline trimming cut 3 bases from V and 7 bases from J; bases unmatched to any gene: 5. In nucleotides, the CDR3 is TGTGCCATCAGTGAAGGGACAGCACTTGGCTACACCTTC. Amino acid sequence: CAISEGTALGYTF.

The chain joins TRBV7-2 to TRBJ2-1, with D perhaps matching TRBD1 (8 bases). V was trimmed by 5 bases and J by 6 bases, leaving 20 bases between them. CDR1 is SGHTA and CDR2 is FQGNSA in the germline V gene. The CDR3 length is 16 residues. DNA for the CDR3: TGTGCCAGCAGCCCATGGGGACAGGCGGGGGTCAATGAGCAGTTCTTC. Residues: CASSPWGQAGVNEQFF.

J is TRBJ2-3 and V is TRBV7-2; TRBD2 agrees at 7 bases. Per germline, CDR1 SGHTA and CDR2 FQGNSA. V lost 4 bases and J lost 0; bases outside the gene matches: 7. The CDR3 has 16 residues. The CDR3 sequence: CASSSQAGKSTDTQYF. DNA of the CDR3: TGTGCCAGCAGCTCCCAAGCGGGAAAAAGCACAGATACGCAGTATTTT.